The 29 T cell receptor beta chains below come from one sample, sequenced in a study of blood T cells in healthy people across ages. Together with a sample-barcoded 5' primer, a J-beta primer mix was included in a second PCR lasting 7 to 11 cycles. Each CDR3 protein is one row after TCRdb ran MiXCR on the 5' RACE reads. The data hold around 1,600,000 distinct CDR3 sequences, with less than 45% observed a single time. Sequenced material: blood. These receptors came from a woman in her late teens or twenties in good health.

The genes are TRBV28 and TRBJ1-2; D is undetermined. The CDR3 has 14 amino acids. The ends were cut back, 2 bases at V and 7 bases at J, with 14 bases in the middle. CDR1 and CDR2 (germline): MDHEN, SYDVKM. The chain's CDR3 is CASSLGGRRTGYTF. DNA for the CDR3: TGTGCCAGCAGTTTAGGAGGAAGGCGGACTGGCTACACCTTC.

This sequence joins TRBV20-1 and TRBJ2-3, with TRBD2 identical over 11 bases. The CDR3 loop spans 15 amino acids. V shed 4 bases and J 5 bases; nucleotides not matched to a gene: 8. In germline, CDR1 is DFQATT, CDR2 SNEGSKA (reference sequence). The CDR3 DNA sequence: TGCAGTGCTACCGGGGTAGCGGGAGGGCTAGATACGCAGTATTTT. It specifies CSATGVAGGLDTQYF.

V is TRBV11-3 and J is TRBJ2-3; the match to TRBD1 covers 8 bases. The CDR3 runs 15 residues. The germline CDR1 and CDR2 sequences are SGHNT and YENEEA. V gave up 5 bases and J gave up 2 bases; unmatched junction bases: 6. The CDR3 coding sequence is TGTGCCAGCAGCGTCGGGACAGGACCCACAGATACGCAGTATTTT. Translation: CASSVGTGPTDTQYF. Full variable domain (remainder filled in from reference TRBV11-3 and TRBJ2-3): EAGVVQSPRYKIIEKKQPVAFWCNPISGHNTLYWYLQNLGQGPELLIRYENEEAVDDSQLPKDRFSAERLKGVDSTLKIQPAELGDSAVYLCASSVGTGPTDTQYFGPGTRLTVL.

As regards this clonotype: A junction boundary mismatches the germline segment, possibly from a read error. The genes are TRBV20-1 and TRBJ2-3, with TRBD2 matching over 8 bases. There are 15 residues in the CDR3. Germline values: CDR1 DFQATT, CDR2 SNEGSKA (reference sequence). The CDR3 bases are TGCAGTGCTTCATGGACTAGCAGAAGCATAGATACGCAGTATTTT. It encodes CSASWTSRSIDTQYF.

V usage is TRBV4-1 and J usage is TRBJ2-3; D might be TRBD1 or TRBD2, each matching 5 bases. Germline loops: CDR1 MGHRA, CDR2 YSYEKL. V was trimmed by 8 bases and J by 6 bases, leaving 12 bases between them. The CDR3 has 12 residues. The CDR3 loop is CASGPGRDTQYF. The CDR3 DNA sequence: TGCGCCAGCGGCCCGGGGCGCGATACGCAGTATTTT.

The chain joins TRBV29-1 to TRBJ1-2, with 9 bases matching TRBD1. This CDR3 has 15 residues. Germline CDR1 reads SQVTM; CDR2 reads ANQGSEA. With 6 bases clipped from V and 5 bases from J, the junction kept 13 bases outside the gene matches. Here the CDR3 DNA reads TGCAGCGTACAGGGGGCGCCTCCCCTTTTTTATGGCTACACCTTC. Amino acid sequence: CSVQGAPPLFYGYTF.

This clonotype has just a few counts. The rearrangement joins TRBV27 to TRBJ2-7, with TRBD2 as a possible D gene (5 bases). This CDR3 comprises 13 residues. Trimming cost V 6 bases and J 4 bases, with 13 bases left between them. Per germline, CDR1 MNHEY and CDR2 SMNVEV (reference sequence). The CDR3 coding sequence is TGTGCCAGCAGCCCCGGGATTTTTTACGAGCAGTACTTC. Its translation is CASSPGIFYEQYF.

The rearrangement links TRBV20-1 to TRBJ2-5; D not resolved. V lost 4 bases to trimming and J lost 0 bases, with 15 bases between them. The length of the CDR3 is 15 residues. In germline, CDR1 is DFQATT, CDR2 SNEGSKA (reference sequence). For the CDR3, the DNA is TGCAGTGCTATACCTACTCCGGGCTACCAAGAGACCCAGTACTTC. Translating it yields CSAIPTPGYQETQYF.

CDR3 region: CASSLVASGGAVTKNIQYF. Here the CDR3 DNA reads TGTGCCAGCAGCTTAGTAGCTAGCGGGGGGGCCGTCACCAAAAACATTCAGTACTTC. This chain links TRBV7-2 with TRBJ2-4; 12 bases are a match to TRBD2. Germline V gene sequence: CDR1 SGHTA, CDR2 FQGNSA. J gave up 2 bases and V 1 base, and 9 bases lay outside the gene matches. This CDR3 region has 19 residues.

Only a few counts were recorded for this clonotype. V gene TRBV21-1 combines with J gene TRBJ2-1; the listed D gene, TRBD2, was not tested against the DNA. The J call may be faulty, since TRBJ2-7 better matches the DNA end. TRBV21-1 is described as a pseudogene. The CDR3 runs 15 residues. CDR3 sequence reads: CASSRPSASYNEQYF. The CDR3 DNA follows: TGTGCCAGCAGCCGACCCTCCGCGTCCTACAATGAGCAGTACTTC.

This chain connects TRBV29-1 to TRBJ2-3, with 10 bases aligning to TRBD1. The V gene end was trimmed by 6 bases and the J gene end by 4 bases; junction bases not matched to a gene: 7. CDR1 SQVTM and CDR2 ANQGSEA come from the germline V gene. The CDR3 is made up of 14 amino acids. CDR3 amino acids: CSVPDRGMSDTQYF. The CDR3, as DNA: TGCAGCGTCCCGGACAGGGGGATGTCAGATACGCAGTATTTT.

The gene calls are TRBV4-2 and TRBJ1-2; no clear D gene. In germline, CDR1 is LGHNA, CDR2 YNFKEQ. The ends were cut back, 4 bases at V and 5 bases at J, with 11 bases in the middle. CDR3 length equals 13 residues. This chain's CDR3 is CASSPTNGYGYTF. The CDR3 DNA reads TGTGCCAGCAGCCCCACCAACGGATATGGCTACACCTTC.

The chain couples TRBV7-9 to TRBJ1-2, with D perhaps matching TRBD1 (5 bases). The V and J ends lost 8 bases and 0 bases respectively, with 16 bases between them. Germline CDR1 reads SEHNR; CDR2 reads FQNEAQ (reference sequence). This CDR3 contains 15 residues. CDR3 sequence: CASWGRKSSNYGYTF. The CDR3 coding sequence is TGTGCCAGCTGGGGCAGGAAGTCTTCTAACTATGGCTACACCTTC.

This clonotype appeared a few times. V is TRBV4-3 and J is TRBJ2-7; TRBD1 is a possible D gene (6 bases). This CDR3 region has 14 residues. V was shortened by 1 base and J by 6 bases, with 13 bases between the two germline ends. Germline values: CDR1 LGHNA, CDR2 YSLEER. The CDR3 here is CASSQGDNQGEQYF. The CDR3 DNA sequence: TGCGCCAGCAGCCAAGGGGACAACCAGGGCGAGCAGTACTTC.

The V call is TRBV7-9, the J call TRBJ2-5, with TRBD1 matching 7 bases. With the DNA end fitting TRBJ2-7 better, the J assignment may be wrong. The germline gives CDR1 SEHNR, CDR2 FQNEAQ (reference sequence). The length of the CDR3 is 14 residues. The DNA for the CDR3 is TGTGCCAGCAGCACACCCGGACAGGCCTACGAGCAGTACTTC. Protein product: CASSTPGQAYEQYF.

The chain uses TRBV18 and TRBJ1-4, with D maybe TRBD1 (6 bases). CDR1 is KGHSH, CDR2 LQKENI, per germline. The V end lost 1 base, the J end lost 6 bases, and 15 bases lay between the germline ends. The CDR3 length is 16 residues. The CDR3, as DNA: TGTGCCAGCTCACCACGACGGGGGCGAGAAGATGAAAAACTGTTTTTT. Encoded protein: CASSPRRGREDEKLFF. The whole variable domain, remainder taken from reference TRBV18 and TRBJ1-4, is NAGVMQNPRHLVRRRGQEARLRCSPMKGHSHVYWYRQLPEEGLKFMVYLQKENIIDESGMPKERFSAEFPKEGPSILRIQQVVRGDSAAYFCASSPRRGREDEKLFFGSGTQLSVL.

This clonotype was found a few times. The chain has TRBV12-3 or TRBV12-4 and TRBJ1-2; D is ambiguous. Trimming stripped 2 bases from V and 0 bases from J, with 16 bases between. CDR3 length equals 17 residues. As DNA, the CDR3 is TGTGCCAGCAGTTTATCTCCAGGCAACATAGCTAACTATGGCTACACCTTC. Its translation: CASSLSPGNIANYGYTF.

This clonotype appeared a few times. The V gene is TRBV3-1, the J gene TRBJ2-7; D is ambiguous. CDR1 is LGHDT and CDR2 is YNNKEL in the germline V gene (reference sequence). This CDR3 is built from 16 residues. The germline V and J ends were trimmed by 1 base and 4 bases, with 17 bases remaining between them. This CDR3 is CASSQGLLRRRYEQYF. CDR3 sequence (DNA): TGTGCCAGCAGCCAAGGGCTTTTGAGAAGAAGGTACGAGCAGTACTTC.

This chain connects TRBV7-3 to TRBJ2-3; 9 bases line up with TRBD2. This CDR3 spans 16 amino acids. The J segment lost 3 bases and the V segment lost 5 bases, leaving 9 bases of the junction unmatched. Germline V gives CDR1 SGHTA, CDR2 FQGTGA. CDR3 protein: CASSVLPGLATDTQYF. CDR3 DNA sequence: TGTGCCAGCAGCGTACTTCCGGGACTAGCAACAGATACGCAGTATTTT.

This clonotype was picked up a small number of times. The chain carries TRBV11-2 and TRBJ2-1; D is uncertain. V was shortened by 4 bases and J by 10 bases, with 11 bases between the two germline ends. The CDR3 is 12 residues long. Germline CDR1 and CDR2: SGHAT and FQNNGV. The CDR3: CASSSGPREQFF. The DNA of the CDR3 is TGTGCCAGCAGCTCAGGCCCTCGGGAGCAGTTCTTC.

The chain employs TRBV7-2 and TRBJ1-2; TRBD1 might be the D (5 bases). From germline, CDR1 is SGHTA and CDR2 FQGNSA. V lost 3 bases and J 2 bases, leaving 10 bases between the germline ends. The CDR3 runs 14 residues. The CDR3 region is CASSFEQANYGYTF. The CDR3 DNA reads TGTGCCAGCAGCTTCGAACAGGCCAACTATGGCTACACCTTC.

The chain's CDR3 is CASSYGQPGNTIYF. CDR3 DNA: TGTGCCAGCAGCTATGGACAGCCTGGAAACACCATATATTTT. V usage is TRBV7-2 and J usage is TRBJ1-3; D is possibly TRBD1 (6 bases). This CDR3 spans 14 amino acids. Germline V lookup: CDR1 SGHTA, CDR2 FQGNSA. V was shortened by 4 bases and J by 2 bases, with 9 bases between the two germline ends.

Comments on this clonotype: At one of its ends the junction is not consistent with the germline gene, which may arise from a read error. The chain employs TRBV25-1 and TRBJ2-2, with 12 bases matching TRBD1. The CDR3 is 18 amino acids. Germline CDR1 is MGHDK and CDR2 is SYGVNS. For the CDR3, the DNA is TGTGCCAGCAGTGAATGGAGGGGGACAGGGGGCGACACCGGGGGGCTGTTTTTT. The encoded protein is CASSEWRGTGGDTGGLFF.

This clonotype was detected only a few times. The rearrangement links TRBV18 to TRBJ2-5; 11 positions agree with TRBD1. The J call could be wrong; TRBJ2-7 is a better fit for the DNA end. CDR1 is KGHSH and CDR2 is LQKENI in the germline V gene. The CDR3 contains 15 residues. CDR3 sequence: CASSPGQGAWYEQYF. The CDR3 DNA sequence: TGTGCCAGCTCACCCGGACAGGGGGCATGGTACGAGCAGTACTTC.

This rearrangement joins TRBV20-1 to TRBJ2-1; tentative D call: TRBD1 (5 bases). Trimming left V 1 base short and J 0 bases short, with 10 bases between. CDR1 and CDR2 (germline): DFQATT, SNEGSKA (reference sequence). This CDR3 spans 15 amino acids. The CDR3 spells CSARANRLSYNEQFF. For the CDR3, the DNA is TGCAGTGCTAGAGCTAACAGGCTCTCCTACAATGAGCAGTTCTTC.

J is TRBJ2-4 and V is TRBV27; D is unresolved. CDR1 and CDR2 (germline): MNHEY, SMNVEV (reference sequence). CDR3 length: 12 amino acids. The V end lost 4 bases, the J end lost 5 bases, and 6 bases lay between the germline ends. The CDR3 protein is CASSSPENIQYF. CDR3 bases: TGTGCCAGCAGTTCCCCCGAAAACATTCAGTACTTC.

V is TRBV4-3 and J is TRBJ2-1, with TRBD2 matching 10 bases. The trim removed 1 base at V and 12 bases at J, leaving 12 bases unmatched. CDR1 and CDR2 (germline): LGHNA, YSLEER. This CDR3 region has 16 residues. CDR3 in DNA: TGCGCCAGCAGCCAAGTTAACCTAGCGGGAGAGGATGGGCAGTTCTTC. It is translated as CASSQVNLAGEDGQFF.

This clonotype was counted a few times. V usage is TRBV9 and J usage is TRBJ2-6; D is ambiguous. Trimming pared 2 bases from V and 3 bases from J, leaving 12 bases between. Germline lookup yields CDR1 SGDLS and CDR2 YYNGEE. This CDR3 is 16 amino acids long. The CDR3 is CASSVDPLVGANVLTF. CDR3 DNA sequence: TGTGCCAGCAGCGTTGACCCTTTAGTTGGGGCCAACGTCCTGACTTTC.

There are a few counts of this clonotype. The chain combines TRBV4-1 with TRBJ1-2; TRBD1 matches 7 bases. V lost 2 bases and J lost 1; bases outside the gene matches: 4. The CDR3 is 15 amino acids. Germline values: CDR1 MGHRA, CDR2 YSYEKL. As DNA, the CDR3 is TGCGCCAGCAGCCAATTTACAGGGGATAACTATGGCTACACCTTC. This gives the protein CASSQFTGDNYGYTF.